These 19 T cell receptor beta chains share one sample of origin, sequenced in a study of human thymus T cells. Thymus was obtained from resections taken during corrective heart surgery. TCRdb's copy holds only in-frame clones and misses some; the assay was immunoSEQ multiplex PCR. The sample records around 120,000 clones, more than 90% being singletons. Sequenced: thymus tissue. The receptors come from a boy less than two years old with a congenital heart defect but otherwise immunologically healthy.

The chain carries TRBV5-6 and TRBJ2-5, with TRBD2 identical over 14 bases. Germline CDR1 and CDR2: SGHDT and YYEEEE. The CDR3 consists of 15 residues. V lost 4 bases and J lost 9; bases outside the gene matches: 8. CDR3 sequence reads: CASSPGLAGARAQYF. CDR3 DNA: TGTGCCAGCAGCCCGGGACTAGCGGGGGCGAGGGCCCAGTACTTC.

This chain connects TRBV6-5 to TRBJ2-1; 13 nucleotides line up with TRBD2. Germline CDR1 and CDR2: MNHEY and SVGAGI. This CDR3 region has 15 residues. Unmatched junction bases numbered 5, after V lost 5 bases and J lost 7 bases. The CDR3 coding sequence is TGTGCCAGCAGTCCACTAGCGGGGGGGGTAAATGAGCAGTTCTTC. This translates into CASSPLAGGVNEQFF.

The gene calls are TRBV7-2 and TRBJ1-6, with 8 bases fitting TRBD1. Germline V gene lookup returns CDR1 SGHTA and CDR2 FQGNSA. The CDR3 length is 19 residues. Trimming took 4 bases from V and 0 from J; bases not matched to a gene: 11. The CDR3 DNA sequence: TGTGCCAGCAGCTCCCTCGGACAGGGTCCCAGCTCCTATAATTCACCCCTCCACTTT. This gives the protein CASSSLGQGPSSYNSPLHF.

The gene calls are TRBV6-5 and TRBJ2-5; perhaps TRBD2 as D (6 bases). Trimming took 4 bases from V and 4 from J, leaving 7 bases between them. Germline V lookup: CDR1 MNHEY, CDR2 SVGAGI. This CDR3 has 12 amino acids. The CDR3 bases are TGTGCCAGCAGTTCCGGGGGAGAGACCCAGTACTTC. Its protein is CASSSGGETQYF.

The chain carries TRBV5-1 and TRBJ1-2; 7 bases align to TRBD1. Germline V gives CDR1 SGHRS, CDR2 YFSETQ. The CDR3 totals 16 residues. J lost 8 bases, V lost 4 bases, and 17 bases had no gene match. The CDR3 protein is CASSRSASDRREGYTF. CDR3 in DNA: TGCGCCAGCAGCCGAAGCGCTTCGGACAGGCGAGAGGGCTACACCTTC. Full variable domain (remainder filled in from reference TRBV5-1 and TRBJ1-2): KAGVTQTPRYLIKTRGQQVTLSCSPISGHRSVSWYQQTPGQGLQFLFEYFSETQRNKGNFPGRFSGRQFSNSRSEMNVSTLELGDSALYLCASSRSASDRREGYTFGSGTRLTVV.

The chain recombines TRBV10-3 with TRBJ2-7; a weak D match, TRBD1 (6 bases). This CDR3 has 12 residues. Looked up from germline, CDR1 is ENHRY and CDR2 is SYGVKD. The ends were cut back, 6 bases at V and 3 bases at J, with 9 bases in the middle. The CDR3 DNA reads TGTGCCATCAGGTCCAGGGGCTACGAGCAGTACTTC. Amino acid sequence: CAIRSRGYEQYF.

This clone has only one observation. DNA for the CDR3: TGTGCCAGCAGGGACCGGGCCCCCTATGGCTACACCTTC. This sequence encodes CASRDRAPYGYTF. This chain connects TRBV2 to TRBJ1-2; D ambiguous. The CDR3 has 13 amino acids. Germline values: CDR1 SNHLY, CDR2 FYNNEI. V was cut by 6 bases and J by 4 bases, with 12 bases left in between.

The chain has TRBV7-2 and TRBJ1-1, with TRBD1 matching over 12 bases. This CDR3 spans 16 amino acids. Trimming took 6 bases from V and 2 from J; bases not matched to a gene: 7. Germline V gene lookup returns CDR1 SGHTA and CDR2 FQGNSA. The CDR3 loop reads CASRHRDRGHNTEAFF. For the CDR3, the DNA is TGTGCCAGCAGGCACCGGGACAGGGGGCATAACACTGAAGCTTTCTTT. Combining the CDR3 with reference TRBV7-2 and TRBJ1-1 gives the whole variable domain GAGVSQSPSNKVTEKGKDVELRCDPISGHTALYWYRQSLGQGLEFLIYFQGNSAPDKSGLPSDRFSAERTGGSVSTLTIQRTQQEDSAVYLCASRHRDRGHNTEAFFGQGTRLTVV.

The chain has TRBV5-1 and TRBJ1-1, with D possibly matching TRBD1 (6 bases). Germline V gene lookup returns CDR1 SGHRS and CDR2 YFSETQ. V gave up 6 bases and J gave up 0 bases, with 27 bases separating them. The CDR3 consists of 19 residues. The CDR3 sequence: CASTLLPHREGNMNTEAFF. The CDR3 coding sequence is TGCGCCAGCACCTTACTACCTCACAGGGAGGGGAACATGAACACTGAAGCTTTCTTT.

This clone was observed a single time. The chain recombines TRBV4-3 with TRBJ2-7, with 8 bases that match TRBD1. Germline V gene lookup returns CDR1 LGHNA and CDR2 YSLEER. Trimming at V came to 1 base and at J to 5 bases, leaving 10 bases not matched to a gene. The CDR3 totals 16 residues. The CDR3 nucleotides read TGCGCCAGCAGCCAAGGTCCGACAGGGGACATCCACGAGCAGTACTTC. Encoded protein: CASSQGPTGDIHEQYF.

The chain has TRBV4-1 and TRBJ2-5, with a weak D call TRBD2 (6 bases). Germline V gives CDR1 MGHRA, CDR2 YSYEKL. The CDR3 runs 16 residues. V was pared by 0 bases and J by 5 bases, with 16 bases between. Here the CDR3 DNA reads TGCGCCAGCAGCCAAGAATGGAGGGCGGGCAGCGAGACCCAGTACTTC. Translation: CASSQEWRAGSETQYF.

V and J are TRBV28 and TRBJ2-3; D possibly corresponds to TRBD2 (5 bases). V was pared by 3 bases and J by 6 bases, with 13 bases between. CDR1 is MDHEN, CDR2 SYDVKM, per germline. The CDR3 is 14 residues long. The DNA for the CDR3 is TGTGCCAGCAGTTTCGCGGGCTACGTTGATACGCAGTATTTT. Its protein is CASSFAGYVDTQYF.

This chain links TRBV19 with TRBJ2-1; 12 bases match TRBD2. The CDR3 extends over 17 amino acids. With V trimmed by 8 bases and J by 4 bases, 12 bases remained unmatched. Germline V lookup: CDR1 LNHDA, CDR2 SQIVND (reference sequence). CDR3 sequence (DNA): TGTGCCAGTGCCCATGGTGGACTAGCGGGATTATACAATGAGCAGTTCTTC. Amino acids: CASAHGGLAGLYNEQFF.

This chain connects TRBV6-5 to TRBJ2-7; D not certain. Germline values: CDR1 MNHEY, CDR2 SVGAGI. V gave up 6 bases and J gave up 2 bases, with 17 bases separating them. The CDR3 extends over 15 amino acids. CDR3 residues: CASRPHPDRAYEQYF. The CDR3 DNA is TGTGCCAGCAGGCCCCACCCGGACCGAGCCTACGAGCAGTACTTC.

This clone was found once. The junction differs from germline at one of its ends, possibly a read error. The chain couples TRBV4-1 to TRBJ1-6, with D unclear. CDR1 MGHRA and CDR2 YSYEKL come from the germline V gene. The CDR3 runs 15 residues. The CDR3 sequence is CASSQVGRTNSPLRF. The CDR3 coding sequence is TGCGCCAGCAGCCAAGTTGGACGTACTAATTCACCCCTCCGCTTT.

The V and J genes are TRBV6-5 and TRBJ1-2; 9 nucleotides match TRBD1. The ends lost 2 bases at V and 6 bases at J; junction bases unmatched: 7. CDR1 and CDR2 (germline): MNHEY, SVGAGI. This CDR3 contains 15 residues. CDR3 sequence reads: CASSYLGDREDGYTF. Here the CDR3 DNA reads TGTGCCAGCAGTTACCTAGGGGACAGGGAGGATGGCTACACCTTC.

The genes are TRBV5-5 and TRBJ2-3, with 8 bases that match TRBD1. The CDR3 runs 14 residues. Losses at the gene ends were 6 bases for V and 4 bases for J; bases not matched to a gene: 7. Germline V gene sequence: CDR1 SGHKS, CDR2 YYEKEE (reference sequence). Here the CDR3 reads CASTAGGVPDTQYF. Written as DNA, the CDR3 is TGTGCCAGCACAGCAGGGGGCGTCCCAGATACGCAGTATTTT.

The J gene is TRBJ1-1, the V gene TRBV5-1, with 8 positions matching TRBD1. The J segment lost 4 bases and the V segment lost 5 bases, leaving 4 bases of the junction unmatched. Looked up from germline, CDR1 is SGHRS and CDR2 is YFSETQ. This CDR3 contains 13 residues. The CDR3: CASSSTGATEAFF. The CDR3 nucleotides are TGCGCCAGCAGTTCGACAGGGGCCACTGAAGCTTTCTTT.

This chain uses TRBV7-2 with TRBJ2-2; 8 nucleotides agree with TRBD2. Trimming removed 5 bases from V and 5 bases from J; junction bases left unmatched: 4. The CDR3 extends over 14 amino acids. Germline V gene sequence: CDR1 SGHTA, CDR2 FQGNSA. The DNA of the CDR3 is TGTGCCAGCAGCCCGGGACTAGGAACCGGGGAGCTGTTTTTT. Translated: CASSPGLGTGELFF.